The 5 T cell receptor beta chains given below trace back to one sample, sequenced in a study of T cell repertoires in cytomegalovirus infection. No antigen has been assigned to these receptors. TCRdb redid the calling of the reads with MiXCR, one entry per CDR3 protein. This sample has nearly 700,000 distinct CDR3 sequences, with around 35% found just once. Sequenced material: cultured PBMCs, taken from culture after CMV antigen stimulation. These receptors were obtained from a human donor in good health (CMV status not recorded). Some clones in this sample may be carry-over from other donors' samples.

At least ten counts were recorded for this clonotype. This chain joins TRBV12-3 or TRBV12-4 and TRBJ1-5; D unresolved. V was pared by 4 bases and J by 0 bases, with 7 bases between. CDR3 length: 14 residues. CDR3 coding DNA: TGTGCCAGCAGTTCAGAGTATAGCAATCAGCCCCAGCATTTT. It yields the protein CASSSEYSNQPQHF.

This clonotype showed up just a few times. This chain connects TRBV7-6 to TRBJ1-3; D is uncertain. Trimming shortened V by 1 base and J by 4 bases, and 20 bases separated the two germline ends. Looked up from germline, CDR1 is SGHVS and CDR2 is FNYEAQ. The CDR3 is 18 residues long. Here the CDR3 reads CASSLVGEEDLGGNTIYF. The CDR3 region has the DNA TGTGCCAGCAGCTTAGTAGGAGAGGAGGACCTGGGAGGAAACACCATATATTTT.

The V call is TRBV5-5, the J call TRBJ1-1; D is perhaps TRBD1 (6 bases). This CDR3 is built from 13 residues. V gave up 4 bases and J gave up 6 bases, with 13 bases separating them. The germline CDR1 and CDR2 sequences are SGHKS and YYEKEE (reference sequence). CDR3 sequence: CASSPYDRPEAFF. Written as DNA, the CDR3 is TGTGCCAGCAGCCCCTACGACAGGCCTGAAGCTTTCTTT.

V usage is TRBV6-2 or TRBV6-3 and J usage is TRBJ1-5, with D perhaps matching TRBD1 (6 bases). This CDR3 region has 15 residues. V lost 5 bases and J 3 bases, leaving 14 bases between the germline ends. Germline CDR1 and CDR2: MNHEY and SVGEGT. This CDR3 reads CASSINRDTNQPQHF. The CDR3 nucleotides are TGTGCCAGCAGTATCAACAGGGACACCAATCAGCCCCAGCATTTT.

The gene calls are TRBV20-1 and TRBJ2-4; TRBD1 matches 11 bases. Germline-derived CDR1 and CDR2 are DFQATT and SNEGSKA (reference sequence). V shed 6 bases and J 0 bases; nucleotides not matched to a gene: 10. CDR3 length: 17 residues. CDR3: CSALGQGALLAKNIQYF. The CDR3 nucleotides are TGCAGTGCCCTCGGACAGGGGGCACTACTAGCCAAAAACATTCAGTACTTC.